Shown below are 8 T cell receptor beta chains from a single sample sequenced in a study of blood T cell repertoires in COVID-19. The table came from immunoSEQ multiplex PCR; TCRdb's copy has only in-frame clones and leaves some out. The repertoire holds about 210,000 clones, with around nine tenths as singletons. Sequencing was done on a sample of peripheral blood. Every receptor here comes from a woman aged 40 to 49 with acute or convalescent COVID-19.

The sample holds one count of this clone. V is TRBV7-8 and J is TRBJ2-7; D possibly corresponds to TRBD2 (6 bases). The V and J ends lost 6 bases and 5 bases respectively, with 14 bases between them. Germline CDR1 and CDR2: SGHVS and FQNEAQ. CDR3 size: 13 residues. In nucleotides, the CDR3 is TGTGCCAGCAGTGAGTGGGGGGAGGACGAGCAGTACGTC. It specifies CASSEWGEDEQYV.

The chain links TRBV9 to TRBJ1-2; D is unresolved. The CDR3 runs 14 residues. Trimming removed 3 bases at V and 2 bases at J, with 11 bases between. Germline-derived CDR1 and CDR2 are SGDLS and YYNGEE. CDR3 DNA sequence: TGTGCCAGCAGCGCCCTTGGCACCAACTATGGCTACACCTTC. This gives the protein CASSALGTNYGYTF.

This sequence joins TRBV2 and TRBJ2-5, with TRBD2 as a possible D gene (5 bases). The germline V gene has CDR1 SNHLY and CDR2 FYNNEI. Trimming removed 11 bases from V and 5 bases from J, with 9 bases in between. The CDR3 is 10 amino acids. The CDR3 nucleotides are TGTGCCGGACGGGGTGAGACCCAGTACTTC. Translation: CAGRGETQYF.

This clone was detected only a few times. The chain has TRBV19 and TRBJ1-1, with D perhaps TRBD1 (5 bases). From germline, CDR1 is LNHDA and CDR2 SQIVND (reference sequence). The CDR3 is 15 residues long. Deletions cut 3 bases from V and 1 base from J, with 12 bases between. CDR3 nucleotides: TGTGCCAGTAGTATCACGGCAAGGGGGAACACTGAAGCTTTCTTT. This gives the protein CASSITARGNTEAFF.

The chain combines TRBV3-1 (or the pseudogene TRBV3-2) with TRBJ2-1; TRBD1 matches at 10 bases. Looked up from germline, CDR1 is LGHDT and CDR2 is YNNKEL (reference sequence). The length of the CDR3 is 16 residues. The J segment lost 6 bases and the V segment lost 4 bases, leaving 9 bases of the junction unmatched. Here the CDR3 reads CASSPVTGQGTNEQFF. The DNA for the CDR3 is TGTGCCAGCAGCCCCGTAACGGGACAGGGGACCAATGAGCAGTTCTTC.

This rearrangement joins TRBV30 to TRBJ1-2, with D unresolved. The V end was cut by 3 bases, the J end by 4 bases, with 9 bases between. CDR3 size: 12 residues. Germline CDR1 GTSNPN, CDR2 SVGIG (reference sequence). This CDR3 is CAWSRWSYGYTF. CDR3 in DNA: TGTGCCTGGAGCCGATGGAGCTATGGCTACACCTTC.

The chain couples TRBV6-1 to TRBJ2-2, with TRBD2 identical over 7 bases. The CDR3 consists of 14 residues. Germline V lookup: CDR1 MNHNS, CDR2 SASEGT. V lost 3 bases and J lost 6; bases outside the gene matches: 4. CDR3 sequence reads: CASSEGGFPGELFF. The CDR3 DNA is TGTGCCAGCAGTGAGGGGGGGTTCCCCGGGGAGCTGTTTTTT.

The chain employs TRBV15 and TRBJ2-1; 7 bases agree with TRBD1. Losses at the gene ends were 4 bases for V and 3 bases for J; bases not matched to a gene: 6. There are 15 residues in the CDR3. Germline loops: CDR1 LNHNV, CDR2 YYDKDF (reference sequence). The CDR3 loop is CATSKSRGIYNEQFF. In DNA form, the CDR3 reads TGTGCCACCAGCAAATCCAGGGGGATCTACAATGAGCAGTTCTTC.